This TCR beta chain originates from a study of Ad26.COV2.S vaccination and SARS-CoV-2 variants (dated by TCRdb to 2020 to 2023). Study-wide context: Vaccine-arm donors were drawn from COV1001, a multicentre, randomized, double-blind, placebo-controlled phase I-IIa trial of Ad26.COV2.S in healthy adults. Ad26.COV2.S was administered intramuscularly at 5 x 10^10 or 1 x 10^11 viral particles, either as a single shot or as two shots given 56 days apart. Blinding of investigators to trial group allocation was maintained during experiments and outcome assessment. TCRbeta repertoire sequencing served as the tool for gauging how specific and how broad the SARS-CoV-2-reactive T cell receptors were following Ad26.COV2.S vaccination. Participants in the trial were split at random into five groups of five each, receiving low-dose or high-dose Ad26.COV2.S once or twice, or else placebo on both occasions. A total of some 30 samples were included in the TCR-sequenced set, comprising roughly 19 Ad26.COV2.S vaccine recipients, 5 placebo recipients and 8 SARS-CoV-2 convalescent individuals. Results the study describes overall, beyond this receptor: The authors noted that the TCR breadth and depth analyses may have underestimated total T cell responses. The study was not powered for comparison of responses between vaccine doses or regimens. After vaccination, substantial breadth of spike-specific CD8+ and CD4+ T cell responses was reported. Compared with placebo recipients, Ad26.COV2.S recipients showed higher spike-specific TCR breadth (P = 0.0014). Non-spike TCR breadth was comparable between vaccine and placebo recipients, consistent with the vaccine containing only spike.

TCRbeta CDR3 regions were sequenced with the immunoSEQ Assay. After extraction, genomic DNA underwent amplification by bias-controlled multiplex PCR, followed by high-throughput sequencing. Under the source paper's analysis protocol: To quantify the absolute abundance of each unique TCRbeta CDR3 region, sequences were collapsed and filtered. T cell fraction was estimated by normalizing TCRbeta template counts to usable DNA, with usable DNA measured through amplification of reference genes found in all nucleated cells. Repertoire TCRs were annotated as SARS-CoV-2-specific by exact matching of V gene, CDR3 amino acid sequence and J gene to a known reactive TCR set. The reference SARS-CoV-2 TCR set came from MIRA and was filtered for enrichment in COVID-19-positive ImmuneCODE repertoires, removing public or cross-reactive TCRs. Using the MIRA antigens, annotated TCRs were further analysed by specific ORF or by position within an ORF. Breadth was defined as the number of annotated unique rearrangements divided by the total number of unique productive rearrangements, and depth was defined as the summed frequency of the annotated unique rearrangements. Group comparisons of TCR breadth used two-sided Wilcoxon rank-sum tests. Held by TCRdb, this immuneACCESS table contains in-frame sequences only and omits some clones. Under half of the omission traces to an unresolved V gene where checked; the cause of the rest is unknown. V and J calls and clone size are given by that table; D and trimming were obtained from the DNA. The sample data list about 320,000 clones, and 86% of these were observed just once. The ten largest clonotypes hold more than 1.5% of the sample.

Note on this clone: What antigen it recognizes has not been identified. No base quality values were provided; no much bigger clone lies one nucleotide off.

This specimen's treatment or condition label, per the study, means: 15 to 20 received Ad26.COV2.S at low or high dose, single or two shots; about 5 received placebo; per-sample allocation not given. For vaccine and placebo recipients, repertoires were sequenced using samples collected on day 63 after the first injection. In Cohort 1b, roughly 26 adults aged 18-55 years were enrolled at a single site in Boston, USA, between 29 July and 7 August 2020. As a vaccine, Ad26.COV2.S was a replication-incompetent adenovirus type 26 vector that expressed a prefusion-stabilized SARS-CoV-2 spike protein derived from the original Wuhan strain. Compared with germline, V lacks 5 bases and J lacks 3 bases; bases without a gene match: 5. CDR1 and CDR2 are drawn from the germline V gene: SGHTA, FQGNSA. CDR3 length: 14 amino acids, cysteine to phenylalanine. Just CDR3 DNA is preserved here, 42 bases in frame from base 1.

The rearranged segments are TRBV7-2 and TRBJ2-7; a stretch of 9 junction bases matches TRBD1. The sample was peripheral blood, taken in a trial of Ad26.COV2.S vaccine versus placebo. This receptor was obtained from a person aged 18-65 years who received the Ad26.COV2.S COVID-19 vaccine or a placebo. The CDR3: CASSAQGQGYEQYF. The nucleotide sequence reads as follows: TGTGCCAGCAGCGCCCAGGGACAGGGCTACGAGCAGTACTTC.